The clone carrying this T cell receptor (beta chain) occurred many times. Its target is unknown. This entry comes from a study of T cell repertoires in cytomegalovirus infection. Study as a whole: Evidence of both CMV infection and a matching HLA type came from public TCR beta signatures. Study-wide results and caveats: Individuals carrying CMV plus the relevant HLA were identified by cumulative frequency of public TCR beta families. CMV-specific TCR beta clonotypes restricted by HLA-C were the ones dominating the ex vivo response.

Trimming removed 8 bases from V and 5 bases from J; junction bases left unmatched: 7. Germline V gives CDR1 MNHEY, CDR2 SMNVEV (reference sequence). This CDR3 comprises 14 residues. In TCRdb, the reads were re-called with MiXCR into one record per CDR3 protein. The data hold 250,000 or so distinct CDR3 sequences, with 9.1% observed a single time. This sequence originates from a human donor in good health (CMV status not recorded). Some clones in this sample may be carry-over from other donors' samples. The sequenced sample consisted of PBMCs. The rearrangement links TRBV27 to TRBJ1-4; 8 bases line up with TRBD1. The chain's CDR3 is CASRRGTGNEKLFF. CDR3 in DNA: TGTGCCAGCCGCCGAGGGACAGGCAATGAAAAACTGTTTTTT.